This entry lists 7 T cell receptor beta chains sequenced from one sample in a study of cytomegalovirus exposure and HLA in healthy donors. The PCR was carried out with 60 Vbeta primers and 13 Jbeta primers. Data came from immunoSEQ multiplex PCR; TCRdb stores just in-frame clones and leaves some out. In the table there are around 130,000 clones, under 85% of which are singletons. Specimen: PBMCs. The receptors were sampled from a young man in good health and CMV-seronegative.

The rearrangement joins TRBV9 to TRBJ2-1, with D possibly being TRBD2 (6 bases). Germline V CDR1 and CDR2: SGDLS, YYNGEE. This CDR3 is built from 16 residues. The germline V and J ends were trimmed by 4 bases and 5 bases, with 19 bases remaining between them. The CDR3 protein is CASSHAIRSGDNEQFF. The CDR3 coding sequence is TGTGCCAGCAGCCATGCCATACGTTCGGGAGACAATGAGCAGTTCTTC.

The gene calls are TRBV28 and TRBJ2-5; 12 bases agree with TRBD2. J was trimmed by 2 bases and V by 3 bases; bases with no gene match: 4. Germline-derived CDR1 and CDR2 are MDHEN and SYDVKM. There are 16 residues in the CDR3. The CDR3 here is CASSLGLAGGQETQYF. The CDR3 DNA reads as TGTGCCAGCAGTTTGGGCCTAGCGGGGGGGCAAGAGACCCAGTACTTC.

V and J are TRBV4-3 and TRBJ2-1; D unresolved. This CDR3 comprises 15 residues. Germline V gene data show CDR1 as LGHNA and CDR2 as YSLEER. Trimming shortened V by 2 bases and J by 1 base, and 9 bases separated the two germline ends. CDR3 sequence reads: CASSQLFGSYNEQFF. The CDR3 nucleotides read TGCGCCAGCAGCCAACTCTTCGGTTCCTACAATGAGCAGTTCTTC.

V usage is TRBV28 and J usage is TRBJ2-5; 11 nucleotides agree with TRBD2. J lost 4 bases, V lost 10 bases, and 5 bases had no gene match. Germline V gene lookup returns CDR1 MDHEN and CDR2 SYDVKM. The CDR3 runs to 13 residues. The CDR3 is CAISGRARETQYF. Written as DNA, the CDR3 is TGTGCCATTAGCGGGAGGGCCCGAGAGACCCAGTACTTC.

The chain employs TRBV5-1 and TRBJ1-1; TRBD1 might be the D (6 bases). CDR3 length: 14 residues. Trimming stripped 4 bases from V and 1 base from J, with 11 bases between. CDR1 is SGHRS, CDR2 YFSETQ, per germline. The CDR3 spells CASSPGGANTEAFF. The DNA of the CDR3 is TGCGCCAGCAGCCCGGGGGGGGCGAACACTGAAGCTTTCTTT.

This clone was counted only a few times. This chain uses TRBV7-2 with TRBJ2-3, with 7 bases aligning to TRBD2. Germline-derived CDR1 and CDR2 are SGHTA and FQGNSA. J gave up 6 bases and V 5 bases, and 14 bases lay outside the gene matches. This CDR3 is 16 amino acids long. In DNA, the CDR3 is TGTGCCAGCAGCCCCAGGACTGGTGTGGGGGGGGATACGCAGTATTTT. Translating gives CASSPRTGVGGDTQYF.

This rearrangement joins TRBV23-1 to TRBJ2-1, with 9 bases fitting TRBD2. TRBV23-1 is designated an ORF whose function remains uncertain. The CDR3 extends over 15 amino acids. The J segment lost 5 bases and the V segment lost 2 bases, leaving 4 bases of the junction unmatched. The CDR3 DNA is TGCGCCAGCAGTCAAGAATTAGCGGGAGACAATGAGCAGTTCTTC. Its translation: CASSQELAGDNEQFF.